Below are 21 T cell receptor beta chains sequenced from a single sample in a study of PD-1 blockade in classical Hodgkin lymphoma. This sample's time point: cycle 4 day 1 (C4D1), after 6 weeks of nivolumab. All the patients suffered relapse after autologous stem cell transplantation, and brentuximab vedotin exposure differed. TCRdb keeps only in-frame clones here, not all; method: immunoSEQ multiplex PCR. The sample contains over 50,000 clones, roughly 86% of which appear only once. The sample consisted of peripheral blood mononuclear cells (PBMCs), taken before the fourth cycle of nivolumab. Source of these receptors: a human donor with classical Hodgkin lymphoma.

Only one count was recorded for this clone. The chain recombines TRBV7-9 with TRBJ1-2; weak D call: TRBD1 (6 bases). V was shortened by 0 bases and J by 6 bases, with 14 bases between the two germline ends. This CDR3 comprises 15 residues. Germline loops: CDR1 SEHNR, CDR2 FQNEAQ (reference sequence). CDR3 bases: TGTGCCAGCAGCTTAGCATCTACAGGGTCCAATGGCTACACCTTC. Translating it yields CASSLASTGSNGYTF.

The chain links TRBV13 to TRBJ2-7; the match to TRBD2 covers 7 bases. CDR3 length equals 13 residues. V gave up 7 bases and J gave up 7 bases; unmatched junction bases: 10. Germline CDR1 reads PRHDT; CDR2 reads FYEKMQ (reference sequence). CDR3 amino acids: CASMGGMVGEQYF. CDR3 nucleotides: TGTGCCAGCATGGGGGGGATGGTAGGAGAGCAGTACTTC.

The chain employs TRBV15 and TRBJ1-3; no firm D call. The CDR3 is 13 amino acids. V was shortened by 6 bases and J by 5 bases, with 11 bases between the two germline ends. Per germline, CDR1 LNHNV and CDR2 YYDKDF (reference sequence). The CDR3 here is CATSSNIRNTIYF. The CDR3 DNA reads as TGTGCCACCAGTTCGAATATCCGAAACACCATATATTTT.

The chain combines TRBV2 with TRBJ2-3; D is perhaps TRBD2 (7 bases). CDR3 size: 17 residues. V was pared by 2 bases and J by 5 bases, with 20 bases between. Germline V gene lookup returns CDR1 SNHLY and CDR2 FYNNEI. The CDR3 here is CASSERQLSGGLDTQYF. The CDR3, as DNA: TGTGCCAGCAGTGAACGCCAGTTGTCGGGGGGCTTAGATACGCAGTATTTT.

This chain links TRBV7-2 with TRBJ2-1, with no clear D. Germline CDR1 is SGHTA and CDR2 is FQGNSA. This CDR3 region has 15 residues. Between the trimmed V and J ends, which lost 3 bases and 2 bases, there was a span of 11 bases. This CDR3 reads CASSFPTQPYNEQFF. Here the CDR3 DNA reads TGTGCCAGCAGCTTTCCGACACAACCCTACAATGAGCAGTTCTTC.

The CDR3 loop is CASSGNRGTQYF. The CDR3 DNA is TGTGCCAGCAGCGGGAACAGGGGTACGCAGTATTTT. The rearrangement joins TRBV7-3 to TRBJ2-3, with TRBD1 matching 7 bases. Trimming cost V 5 bases and J 8 bases; bases outside gene matches: 4. In germline, CDR1 is SGHTA, CDR2 FQGTGA. There are 12 residues in the CDR3.

The V and J genes are TRBV7-2 and TRBJ1-3; 10 bases map to TRBD1. The V gene's germline CDR1 is SGHTA and CDR2 FQGNSA. The CDR3 is 14 residues long. The CDR3 here is CAGGTGDFGNTIYF. The DNA for the CDR3 is TGTGCAGGCGGGACAGGGGATTTTGGAAACACCATATATTTT.

This chain connects TRBV5-1 to TRBJ2-7; TRBD1 matches 8 bases. The junction had 16 bases not matched to a gene; V was cut back by 4 bases and J by 7 bases. The CDR3 loop spans 16 amino acids. Germline V gives CDR1 SGHRS, CDR2 YFSETQ. In nucleotides, the CDR3 is TGCGCCAGCAGCCTATCCGACAGGGGACTGTCGAGAGAGCAGTACTTC. The encoded protein is CASSLSDRGLSREQYF. The variable domain in full, completed from reference TRBV5-1 and TRBJ2-7, reads KAGVTQTPRYLIKTRGQQVTLSCSPISGHRSVSWYQQTPGQGLQFLFEYFSETQRNKGNFPGRFSGRQFSNSRSEMNVSTLELGDSALYLCASSLSDRGLSREQYFGPGTRLTVT.

The chain combines TRBV11-2 with TRBJ2-1; 15 nucleotides align to TRBD2. CDR1 and CDR2 (germline): SGHAT, FQNNGV. The V gene end was trimmed by 4 bases and the J gene end by 7 bases; junction bases not matched to a gene: 2. This CDR3 spans 15 amino acids. The CDR3 nucleotides are TGTGCCAGCAGCTCCGGGACTAGCGGGGGGAATGAGCAGTTCTTC. Its protein product is CASSSGTSGGNEQFF.

The chain employs TRBV9 and TRBJ1-2; D gene unclear. CDR1 and CDR2 (germline): SGDLS, YYNGEE. CDR3 length: 14 residues. V lost 4 bases, J lost 0 bases, and 10 bases lay in between. The CDR3 reads CASSFRDSNYGYTF. DNA for the CDR3: TGTGCCAGCAGCTTCCGGGATTCTAACTATGGCTACACCTTC.

Only one count was recorded for this clone. The chain employs TRBV29-1 and TRBJ2-2; D uncertain. CDR3 length: 15 residues. Germline CDR1 and CDR2: SQVTM and ANQGSEA. Trimming cost V 5 bases and J 7 bases, with 20 bases left between them. CDR3 sequence (DNA): TGCAGCGTTCCCACGGGTCTCCCGTATAGCGGGGAGCTGTTTTTT. Residues: CSVPTGLPYSGELFF.

The chain carries TRBV5-1 and TRBJ2-1, with 8 bases lining up with TRBD1. The trim removed 1 base at V and 4 bases at J, leaving 4 bases unmatched. CDR1 is SGHRS and CDR2 is YFSETQ in the germline V gene. CDR3 length equals 15 residues. The CDR3 loop reads CASSLSRQGYNEQFF. The CDR3 DNA reads TGCGCCAGCAGCTTGTCGAGACAGGGGTACAATGAGCAGTTCTTC.

This rearrangement joins TRBV28 to TRBJ2-3, with 7 nucleotides matching TRBD2. The V gene's germline CDR1 is MDHEN and CDR2 SYDVKM. The CDR3 totals 17 residues. Unmatched junction bases numbered 16, after V lost 6 bases and J lost 4 bases. The DNA for the CDR3 is TGTGCCAGCAGCCGCCCCGGGATCGGGAGGAGTGCAGATACGCAGTATTTT. The encoded protein is CASSRPGIGRSADTQYF. The whole variable domain, remainder taken from reference TRBV28 and TRBJ2-3, is DVKVTQSSRYLVKRTGEKVFLECVQDMDHENMFWYRQDPGLGLRLIYFSYDVKMKEKGDIPEGYSVSREKKERFSLILESASTNQTSMYLCASSRPGIGRSADTQYFGPGTRLTVL.

The genes are TRBV7-9 and TRBJ1-2; no clear D gene. CDR3 length equals 12 residues. Germline CDR1 is SEHNR and CDR2 is FQNEAQ (reference sequence). V was trimmed by 1 base and J by 3 bases, leaving 3 bases between them. CDR3 protein: CASSLVDYGYTF. The CDR3 nucleotides are TGTGCCAGCAGCTTAGTCGACTATGGCTACACCTTC.

This chain connects TRBV15 to TRBJ2-5; the D gene could be TRBD1 or TRBD2 (5 bases each). The CDR3 consists of 14 residues. Looked up from germline, CDR1 is LNHNV and CDR2 is YYDKDF (reference sequence). V lost 0 bases, J lost 5 bases, and 10 bases lay in between. The CDR3 sequence: CATSREGRWETQYF. The CDR3 DNA follows: TGTGCCACCAGCAGAGAGGGACGGTGGGAGACCCAGTACTTC.

The chain carries TRBV7-3 and TRBJ2-3; D could derive from TRBD1 or TRBD2 (5 bases each). The CDR3 sequence is 14 residues long. Germline V gene lookup returns CDR1 SGHTA and CDR2 FQGTGA. With 3 bases removed from V and 6 bases from J, the gap between germline ends came to 13 bases. DNA for the CDR3: TGTGCCAGCAGCTTGGGACCACCAGGGGATACGCAGTATTTT. Translated, it gives CASSLGPPGDTQYF.

The V and J genes are TRBV6-5 and TRBJ2-5, with 7 positions matching TRBD1. There are 15 residues in the CDR3. CDR1 is MNHEY and CDR2 is SVGAGI in the germline V gene. Trimming cost V 5 bases and J 5 bases; bases outside gene matches: 11. In DNA, the CDR3 is TGTGCCAGCAGTCCATCGACAGGGCGAGGCGAGACCCAGTACTTC. The encoded protein is CASSPSTGRGETQYF.

This clone was seen a handful of times. This sequence joins TRBV14 and TRBJ2-2, with 7 bases aligning to TRBD2. The CDR3 consists of 16 residues. Germline trimming cut 4 bases from V and 5 bases from J; bases unmatched to any gene: 10. Germline V gene lookup returns CDR1 SGHDN and CDR2 FVKESK. The CDR3 region has the DNA TGTGCCAGCAGCCTCGGGACTACCCCGGGGACCGGGGAGCTGTTTTTT. Its translation: CASSLGTTPGTGELFF.

V and J are TRBV19 and TRBJ2-1; a possible D gene is TRBD2 (7 bases). V was trimmed by 1 base and J by 6 bases, leaving 13 bases between them. The CDR3 runs 15 residues. Germline V lookup: CDR1 LNHDA, CDR2 SQIVND (reference sequence). CDR3 region: CASSIVGGASNEQFF. The CDR3 nucleotides read TGTGCCAGTAGTATAGTGGGGGGGGCCAGCAATGAGCAGTTCTTC.

The chain carries TRBV9 and TRBJ2-5; D gene ambiguous. Germline V lookup: CDR1 SGDLS, CDR2 YYNGEE. V was clipped by 0 bases and J by 5 bases, with 8 bases between them. The CDR3 extends over 13 amino acids. CDR3 sequence (DNA): TGTGCCAGCAGCGTAGGTTTCGGGGAGACCCAGTACTTC. Protein sequence: CASSVGFGETQYF. Looking up the rest from reference TRBV9 and TRBJ2-5 gives the full variable domain: DSGVTQTPKHLITATGQRVTLRCSPRSGDLSVYWYQQSLDQGLQFLIQYYNGEERAKGNILERFSAQQFPDLHSELNLSSLELGDSALYFCASSVGFGETQYFGPGTRLLVL.

The chain carries TRBV7-3 and TRBJ2-1; TRBD2 matches 7 bases. J gave up 2 bases and V 1 base, and 5 bases lay outside the gene matches. CDR3 length: 16 amino acids. Germline CDR1 SGHTA, CDR2 FQGTGA. The CDR3 loop is CASSLSAGETYNEQFF. CDR3 nucleotide sequence: TGTGCCAGCAGCTTAAGTGCGGGAGAGACCTACAATGAGCAGTTCTTC.